This T cell receptor beta chain came from a study of blood T cell repertoires in COVID-19 (dated by TCRdb to between 2020 and 2021). Study-wide context: Samples covering the acute and convalescent phases of COVID-19 were provided by collaborators in the United States, Italy and Spain. The prospective study material was composed of cDNA or gDNA derived from T cells, B-cell-depleted T cells, or PBMCs. The dataset comprised deeply sampled blood TCRbeta repertoires from subjects exposed to, actively infected with, or recovered from COVID-19. A freely available public database, intended as a resource for researchers studying the immune response to SARS-CoV-2, is where the repertoires were released. The samples were drawn from the first 160 participants of the ongoing ImmuneRACE study and from some 1,300 subjects provided by 6 global collaborators. The sample metadata nearly always contained a de-identified subject ID, COVID-19 status, age in years and sex. Where available, HLA class I and class II types were obtained from metadata supplied by the sample provider rather than from assay-based typing.

In the case of this clone: What this receptor recognizes is not known. No base quality information exists; no much larger clone differs at one position.

Its CDR3 holds 13 amino acids, cysteine through phenylalanine. The DNA shown is the 39-base CDR3, in frame from base 1. The germline V gene encodes CDR1 MDHEN and CDR2 SYDVKM. Relative to germline, V is missing 4 bases and J is missing 4 bases, with 1 base of the junction outside any gene match. TCRbeta CDR3 regions were amplified from genomic DNA using the immunoSEQ Assay, a bias-controlled multiplex PCR. In the paper's pipeline: The number of nucleated cells in each sample was estimated from the amplification of reference gene primers within the assay. To quantify the absolute abundance of each unique TCRbeta CDR3 rearrangement, sequence reads were collapsed and filtered. Productive Simpson clonality was computed per sample as the square root of Simpson's diversity index over productive rearrangements. TCRdb limited this immuneACCESS table to in-frame rearrangements with V and J called. A share of clones is missing; checked studies link under half to unresolved V genes, and the rest is unexplained. V, J and clone size derive from that table, while D and trimming were established from the DNA sequence. The sample table lists around 150,000 clones, roughly 90% of them with a count of one. Jointly, the top ten make up about 10% of the sample.

Overall study outcomes, separate from this receptor: The quantity of clinical and demographic metadata differed by source and by participant and was supplied without curation.

Each collaborating institution followed its own protocols to collect whole blood in K2EDTA tubes. For TCRbeta analysis, collaborator samples were shipped as frozen whole blood, as isolated PBMCs, or as DNA extracted from either sample type. The TCR was taken from a man aged 45 to 65 with active or convalescent COVID-19. Sequenced material: peripheral blood. The V and J segments used are TRBV28 and TRBJ2-3, and 8 bases in between align with TRBD1. The CDR3 corresponds to CASSSGQADTQYF. Here is the DNA: TGTGCCAGCAGTTCGGGACAGGCAGATACGCAGTATTTT.